The rows below give T cell receptor beta chains drawn from one sample of a study of blood T cell repertoires in COVID-19. TCRdb's copy holds only in-frame clones and misses some; the assay was immunoSEQ multiplex PCR. The sample consists of under 250,000 clones, more than 85% of them appearing once. The material sequenced was peripheral blood. The receptors shown here come from a man aged 60-69 years with COVID-19, enrolled during active disease. Each CDR3 is given with its conserved first and last residue. Fields, in order: CDR3 length, clone size, J gene, V gene, D gene, CDR3 protein, CDR3 DNA. The D gene is left open where the match is weak. Clone size is stated in some rows and not others, as once, few, many or a class when expanded.

14,NA,TRBJ2-7,TRBV28,NA,CASSLSRAPYEQYF,TGTGCCAGCAGTTTATCCAGGGCACCCTACGAGCAGTACTTC
14,NA,TRBJ1-1,TRBV7-9,TRBD1,CASSFKRDSTEAFF,TGTGCCAGCAGCTTTAAACGGGACAGCACTGAAGCTTTCTTT
12,once,TRBJ1-6,TRBV30,NA,CAWRDTNSPLHF,TGTGCCTGGAGGGACACTAATTCACCCCTCCACTTT
17,NA,TRBJ2-3,TRBV6-1,TRBD2,CASSVNGGGRVADTQYF,TGTGCCAGCAGTGTGAATGGTGGCGGGAGGGTCGCAGATACGCAGTATTTT
16,once,TRBJ1-3,TRBV18,NA,CASSPGTFNSGNTIYF,TGTGCCAGCTCACCCGGGACATTTAACTCTGGAAACACCATATATTTT
17,NA,TRBJ2-7,TRBV28,TRBD1,CASSPRWDRGNSYEQYF,TGTGCCAGCAGTCCACGTTGGGACAGGGGGAACTCCTACGAGCAGTACTTC
14,once,TRBJ2-5,TRBV18,TRBD2,CASSPPAGKETQYF,TGTGCCAGCTCACCACCAGCGGGGAAAGAGACCCAGTACTTC
13,NA,TRBJ1-1,TRBV11-2,NA,CASSPGLGTEAFF,TGTGCCAGCAGTCCAGGGTTAGGAACTGAAGCTTTCTTT
14,NA,TRBJ1-3,TRBV11-2,TRBD1,CASSLQGVGNTIYF,TGTGCCAGCAGCTTGCAGGGGGTTGGAAACACCATATATTTT
15,NA,TRBJ1-4,TRBV5-4,NA,CASSLAPTTNEKLFF,TGTGCCAGCAGCTTGGCCCCTACCACTAATGAAAAACTGTTTTTT
13,NA,TRBJ2-7,TRBV27,TRBD2,CASSSGRRYEQYF,TGTGCCAGCAGTTCCGGGAGGAGGTACGAGCAGTACTTC
15,NA,TRBJ2-1,TRBV30,NA,CAWSATPSSINEQFF,TGTGCCTGGAGTGCTACTCCCTCTAGCATCAATGAGCAGTTCTTC
15,NA,TRBJ1-5,TRBV6-5,TRBD1,CASSWGQGADQPQHF,TGTGCCAGCAGTTGGGGACAGGGGGCGGATCAGCCCCAGCATTTT
15,NA,TRBJ2-1,TRBV5-1,TRBD2,CASKGGLAGVSEQFF,TGCGCCAGCAAGGGGGGACTAGCGGGAGTGAGTGAGCAGTTCTTC
13,NA,TRBJ1-2,TRBV12-3/TRBV12-4,TRBD1,CASRSQGAGGYTF,TGTGCCAGCAGGTCCCAGGGGGCCGGTGGCTACACCTTC
16,NA,TRBJ2-3,TRBV27,TRBD2,CASSPQGGGVSDTQYF,TGTGCCAGCAGTCCGCAGGGCGGGGGGGTGTCAGATACGCAGTATTTT
17,NA,TRBJ2-1,TRBV6-1,TRBD1,CASSEFGTGGSYNEQFF,TGTGCCAGCAGTGAATTCGGGACAGGGGGCTCCTACAATGAGCAGTTCTTC
16,NA,TRBJ1-6,TRBV6-6,NA,CASSPTPGGRNSPLHF,TGTGCCAGCAGTCCTACCCCGGGGGGGCGAAATTCACCCCTCCACTTT
13,NA,TRBJ2-7,TRBV6-5,TRBD1,CATGDRARNEQYF,TGTGCCACCGGAGACAGGGCTCGGAACGAGCAGTACTTC
14,NA,TRBJ1-1,TRBV6-5,TRBD1,CASSYRQGNTEAFF,TGTGCCAGCAGCTACCGACAGGGGAACACTGAAGCTTTCTTT
14,NA,TRBJ2-1,TRBV2,TRBD2,CASLTGGGYNEQFF,TGTGCCAGCTTGACGGGAGGAGGCTACAATGAGCAGTTCTTC
13,NA,TRBJ2-1,TRBV5-1,NA,CASSTRQKNEQFF,TGCGCCAGCAGCACCCGACAAAAGAATGAGCAGTTCTTC
12,NA,TRBJ1-4,TRBV29-1,NA,CSVSGTHEKLFF,TGCAGCGTCAGCGGCACGCATGAAAAACTGTTTTTT
17,NA,TRBJ2-5,TRBV28,TRBD1,CASSYLTTGGKEETQYF,TGTGCCAGCAGTTACCTTACGACAGGGGGCAAGGAAGAGACCCAGTACTTC
15,NA,TRBJ1-3,TRBV29-1,TRBD1,CSVVGTGDSGNTIYF,TGCAGCGTTGTGGGGACAGGGGACTCTGGAAACACCATATATTTT
16,NA,TRBJ2-3,TRBV30,TRBD2,CAWSVGSAGDTDTQYF,TGTGCCTGGAGTGTAGGATCGGCGGGGGACACAGATACGCAGTATTTT
12,NA,TRBJ2-2,TRBV28,NA,CASSSSTGELFF,TGTGCCAGCAGTTCCTCCACCGGGGAGCTGTTTTTT
14,NA,TRBJ2-3,TRBV28,NA,CASKTGVRTDTQYF,TGTGCCAGCAAGACAGGCGTCCGCACAGATACGCAGTATTTT
13,NA,TRBJ2-7,TRBV4-1,NA,CASSQGTGYEQYF,TGCGCCAGCAGCCAAGGAACAGGTTACGAGCAGTACTTC
15,NA,TRBJ2-3,TRBV4-3,TRBD2,CASSQLAGRTDTQYF,TGCGCCAGCAGTCAACTAGCGGGACGCACAGATACGCAGTATTTT
16,NA,TRBJ2-7,TRBV11-2,TRBD2,CASSIRRLAGRNEQYF,TGTGCCAGCAGCATAAGACGGCTAGCGGGAAGAAACGAGCAGTACTTC
13,NA,TRBJ2-3,TRBV7-9,NA,CASGGSGTDTQYF,TGTGCCAGCGGGGGGAGTGGGACAGATACGCAGTATTTT
15,NA,TRBJ2-1,TRBV5-1,TRBD1,CASSYITTGVAEQFF,TGCGCCAGCAGCTATATAACCACAGGGGTGGCTGAGCAGTTCTTC
16,few,TRBJ2-7,TRBV6-2/TRBV6-3,TRBD2,CASSYPGTSGVYEQYF,TGTGCCAGCAGTTACCCCGGGACTAGCGGGGTCTACGAGCAGTACTTC
18,NA,TRBJ2-7,TRBV21-1,NA,CASSPQGLAGGKSYEQYF,TGTGCCAGCAGCCCCCAGGGACTAGCGGGAGGGAAGTCCTACGAGCAGTACTTC
17,NA,TRBJ2-2,TRBV3-1/TRBV3-2,TRBD2,CASSQPGLAGGPGELFF,TGTGCCAGCAGCCAACCAGGACTAGCGGGAGGCCCCGGGGAGCTGTTTTTT
15,NA,TRBJ2-1,TRBV7-2,TRBD2,CASSSGTSGINEQFF,TGTGCCAGCTCCTCCGGGACTAGCGGGATTAATGAGCAGTTCTTC
12,once,TRBJ2-3,TRBV10-2,TRBD2,CAIQRGGDTQYF,TGCGCCATCCAGCGGGGAGGTGATACGCAGTATTTT
13,NA,TRBJ1-5,TRBV29-1,NA,CSVGGGRNQPQHF,TGCAGCGTTGGAGGGGGTCGCAATCAGCCCCAGCATTTT
19,NA,TRBJ2-3,TRBV19,TRBD2,CASSVTGLAGGLDTDTQYF,TGTGCCAGTAGCGTGACCGGACTAGCGGGGGGGCTGGACACAGATACGCAGTATTTT
15,once,TRBJ2-3,TRBV7-9,TRBD2,CASRILAVSTDTQYF,TGTGCCAGCAGAATACTAGCGGTTAGCACAGATACGCAGTATTTT
17,NA,TRBJ1-5,TRBV30,TRBD1,CAWSVLSGGTGNQPQHF,TGTGCCTGGAGTGTACTTTCGGGCGGGACAGGTAATCAGCCCCAGCATTTT
14,NA,TRBJ1-1,TRBV3-1/TRBV3-2,NA,CASSLDSGRSEAFF,TGTGCCAGCAGCCTGGACAGCGGAAGGTCTGAAGCTTTCTTT
16,NA,TRBJ2-1,TRBV4-2,TRBD2,CASSPFSGGAYYEQFF,TGTGCCAGCAGCCCCTTTAGCGGGGGGGCCTATTATGAGCAGTTCTTC
18,NA,TRBJ2-4,TRBV5-1,TRBD2,CASSAGTSGTLAKNIQYF,TGCGCCAGCAGCGCAGGGACTAGCGGAACACTAGCCAAAAACATTCAGTACTTC
16,NA,TRBJ2-1,TRBV9,NA,CASSGSGEGTYNEQFF,TGTGCCAGCAGCGGATCGGGAGAGGGCACCTACAATGAGCAGTTCTTC
14,NA,TRBJ2-5,TRBV5-5,NA,CASSWVQGQETQYF,TGTGCCAGCAGCTGGGTCCAGGGGCAAGAGACCCAGTACTTC
12,NA,TRBJ1-2,TRBV10-3,NA,CAITKGRGSYTF,TGTGCCATCACTAAAGGTCGGGGGAGCTACACCTTC
16,once,TRBJ2-3,TRBV2,TRBD2,CASSEAGLAGTDTQYF,TGTGCCAGCAGTGAAGCGGGGCTAGCGGGCACAGATACGCAGTATTTT
19,once,TRBJ2-3,TRBV7-2,TRBD2,CASSFLTSGGAKSTDTQYF,TGTGCCAGCAGCTTTCTGACTAGCGGGGGGGCAAAAAGCACAGATACGCAGTATTTT
15,NA,TRBJ1-1,TRBV6-6,TRBD1,CASSYGQGGNTEAFF,TGTGCCAGCAGTTACGGACAGGGCGGGAACACTGAAGCTTTCTTT
16,NA,TRBJ1-1,TRBV27,NA,CASSQRGGRKNTEAFF,TGTGCCAGCAGCCAAAGGGGGGGAAGGAAGAACACTGAAGCTTTCTTT
13,NA,TRBJ1-5,TRBV12-3/TRBV12-4,NA,CASTSGGNQPQHF,TGTGCCAGCACCTCGGGGGGCAATCAGCCCCAGCATTTT
16,NA,TRBJ2-6,TRBV18,TRBD1,CASSATGLTGANVLTF,TGTGCCAGCTCAGCGACAGGGTTGACTGGGGCCAACGTCCTGACTTTC
16,few,TRBJ1-6,TRBV4-2,TRBD1,CASSQDRTGAGSPLHF,TGTGCCAGCAGCCAAGACCGGACAGGAGCGGGTTCACCCCTCCACTTT